The present T cell receptor (beta chain) was sequenced within a study of liver allograft versus peripheral blood T cells (dated by TCRdb to about 2020). Study-level background: T cell receptor repertoires present within transplanted livers were compared with repertoires in the peripheral blood of liver transplant recipients.

The sample was run on an Illumina MiSeq. In TCRdb, the public reads were trimmed at Q25 with fastp and aligned with MiXCR, with productive beta chains retained. Each entry merges the rows of one CDR3 protein and shows their most common DNA and genes. This sample gives over 10,000 distinct CDR3 sequences in total; approximately 17% of them show up just once. Of the sample, roughly an eighth is held by the ten largest clones. Taken from cysteine to phenylalanine, the CDR3 has 14 residues. Just CDR3 DNA is preserved here, 42 bases in frame from base 1. V sheds 5 bases and J sheds 0 bases, leaving 8 bases between their ends. CDR1 is given as LNHDA and CDR2 as SQIVND, both from the germline V gene (reference sequence). Turning to this clonotype: The clone's antigen remains unknown. No much larger clonotype is one base removed from it; base qualities were not supplied.

General conclusions and limits of the study: According to the report, the T cell receptor repertoires detected in peripheral blood were different from the repertoires found inside liver allografts.

This TCR was sampled from a human patient who had a liver transplant. Some T cells may have been brought in with the graft after a transplant. The rearranged segments are TRBV19 and TRBJ1-3; the D gene is perhaps TRBD1, from 5 matching bases. CDR3 loop: CASSDSYSGNTIYF. The DNA reads TGTGCCAGTAGTGACAGTTACTCTGGAAACACCATATATTTT.